The 9 T cell receptor beta chains presented below share a single source sample, sequenced in a study of cytomegalovirus exposure and HLA in healthy donors. The PCR made use of 60 Vbeta and 13 Jbeta primers. Using immunoSEQ multiplex PCR, the repertoire was profiled, and TCRdb retains in-frame clones only, with some absent. Here the sample spans about 110,000 clones, around 86% being singletons. Input material: PBMCs. These TCRs come from a man aged 40-50 years in good health and CMV-seronegative.

CDR3 coding DNA: TGCAGCGTTGATGTGGGGGCAGGTACGCAGTATTTT. It is translated as CSVDVGAGTQYF. The chain uses TRBV29-1 and TRBJ2-3, with D possibly being TRBD1 (6 bases). CDR3 length equals 12 residues. V shed 3 bases and J shed 8 bases, with 12 bases lying between them. Germline V gene lookup returns CDR1 SQVTM and CDR2 ANQGSEA.

The J gene is TRBJ1-1, the V gene TRBV5-4; 9 nucleotides align to TRBD1. The germline V gene has CDR1 SGHNT and CDR2 YYREEE (reference sequence). The J segment lost 6 bases and the V segment lost 7 bases, leaving 7 bases of the junction unmatched. The CDR3 loop spans 13 amino acids. The CDR3 nucleotides are TGTGCCAGCCAACAGGGGGCAGGCGCTGAAGCTTTCTTT. This gives the protein CASQQGAGAEAFF.

This chain connects TRBV28 to TRBJ1-1, with D uncertain. V lost 5 bases to trimming and J lost 5 bases, with 24 bases between them. Germline CDR1 and CDR2: MDHEN and SYDVKM. This CDR3 comprises 17 residues. In DNA form, the CDR3 reads TGTGCCAGCAGTCCTGGACTCCCCTTCTCCGTTCGTACTGAAGCTTTCTTT. Encoded protein: CASSPGLPFSVRTEAFF.

The chain is built from TRBV30 and TRBJ2-3; D not certain. CDR3 length equals 14 residues. Germline CDR1 is GTSNPN and CDR2 is SVGIG (reference sequence). Trimming removed 5 bases from V and 1 base from J, with 13 bases in between. CDR3 residues: CAWGSRLGTDTQYF. Written as DNA, the CDR3 is TGTGCCTGGGGTAGTAGGCTAGGCACAGATACGCAGTATTTT.

This rearrangement joins TRBV7-2 to TRBJ2-5, with D uncertain. Between the trimmed V and J ends, which lost 5 bases and 3 bases, there was a span of 16 bases. Germline V gene lookup returns CDR1 SGHTA and CDR2 FQGNSA. This CDR3 contains 15 residues. The CDR3 loop reads CASSLLSRTKETQYF. In DNA form, the CDR3 reads TGTGCCAGCAGCCTTCTGTCTAGAACCAAAGAGACCCAGTACTTC.

The chain has TRBV30 and TRBJ2-7; D is undetermined. The V end lost 5 bases, the J end lost 2 bases, and 10 bases lay between the germline ends. The CDR3 loop spans 12 amino acids. Germline lookup yields CDR1 GTSNPN and CDR2 SVGIG (reference sequence). CDR3: CAWQAGTYEQYF. The CDR3 DNA is TGTGCCTGGCAGGCAGGTACCTACGAGCAGTACTTC.

This chain links TRBV29-1 with TRBJ1-2; 7 bases map to TRBD1. Germline trimming cut 1 base from V and 7 bases from J; bases unmatched to any gene: 6. The CDR3 loop spans 13 amino acids. The germline gives CDR1 SQVTM, CDR2 ANQGSEA. The CDR3 loop reads CSVEGRGAGGYTF. CDR3 in DNA: TGCAGCGTTGAAGGCAGGGGGGCTGGTGGCTACACCTTC.

This clone has more than one count but fewer than ten. This chain uses TRBV28 with TRBJ1-1; 8 bases map to TRBD1. The V gene's germline CDR1 is MDHEN and CDR2 SYDVKM. The trim removed 8 bases at V and 1 base at J, leaving 12 bases unmatched. The CDR3 is 16 residues long. In DNA form, the CDR3 reads TGTGCCAGCGGACGACAGGGGATAGGTGCGAACACTGAAGCTTTCTTT. This encodes CASGRQGIGANTEAFF.

The chain employs TRBV7-2 and TRBJ2-7; TRBD1 might be the D (6 bases). V dropped 5 bases and J dropped 10 bases, with 18 bases sitting between them. CDR1 and CDR2 (germline): SGHTA, FQGNSA. The CDR3 contains 13 residues. The CDR3 nucleotides read TGTGCCAGCAGCCGCAATCAGGACAGCAAACAGTACTTC. Its translation is CASSRNQDSKQYF. The whole variable domain, filled in from reference TRBV7-2 and TRBJ2-7, reads GAGVSQSPSNKVTEKGKDVELRCDPISGHTALYWYRQSLGQGLEFLIYFQGNSAPDKSGLPSDRFSAERTGGSVSTLTIQRTQQEDSAVYLCASSRNQDSKQYFGPGTRLTVT.